Listed below are T cell receptor beta chains from one sample, sequenced in a study of T cell responses to AZD1222 COVID-19 vaccine. The table came from immunoSEQ multiplex PCR; TCRdb's copy has only in-frame clones and leaves some out. Of just over 90,000 clones listed, 80% to 90% are singletons. The sample consisted of peripheral blood, taken 28 days after the second AZD1222 dose. The receptors were gathered from an adult who received the AZD1222 COVID-19 vaccine. Both conserved end residues are part of each CDR3. Each record gives: V gene, clone size, J gene, D gene, CDR3 protein, CDR3 DNA. A D gene is named only where the DNA matches it firmly. Clone size appears in some rows only: once, few, many, or a class for an expanded clone.

>TRBV4-3|.|TRBJ1-3|.
CASSQDGGTGNTIYF
TGCGCCAGCAGCCAAGATGGAGGGACTGGAAACACCATATATTTT
>TRBV6-6|.|TRBJ2-7|.
CASSYLSPSSYEQYF
TGTGCCAGCAGTTACCTGTCGCCGAGCTCCTACGAGCAGTACTTC
>TRBV6-5|.|TRBJ1-6|TRBD1
CASSWGQGYNSPLHF
TGTGCCAGCAGTTGGGGACAGGGCTATAATTCACCCCTCCACTTT
>TRBV5-5|.|TRBJ2-3|.
CASSSPRGRTDTQYF
TGTGCCAGCAGCTCCCCAAGGGGTCGGACAGATACGCAGTATTTT
>TRBV19|.|TRBJ1-5|.
CASSSMGGISNQPQHF
TGTGCCAGTAGTTCTATGGGTGGGATTAGCAATCAGCCCCAGCATTTT
>TRBV7-9|.|TRBJ1-4|.
CASRNSGGEKLFF
TGTGCCAGCAGAAACTCAGGAGGTGAAAAACTGTTTTTT
>TRBV6-1|.|TRBJ2-1|TRBD2
CASSEQAGSSYNEQFF
TGTGCCAGCAGTGAACAAGCGGGGAGCTCCTACAATGAGCAGTTCTTC
>TRBV7-6|.|TRBJ1-5|.
CASSLRSDSNQPQHF
TGTGCCAGCAGCTTACGGTCGGATAGCAATCAGCCCCAGCATTTT
>TRBV29-1|.|TRBJ1-5|TRBD1
CSVTVDRGYNQPQHF
TGCAGCGTTACCGTTGACAGGGGATACAATCAGCCCCAGCATTTT
>TRBV4-2|once|TRBJ2-5|TRBD2
CASSLGVAGGETQYF
TGTGCCAGCAGCTTAGGGGTAGCGGGGGGTGAGACCCAGTACTTC
>TRBV24-1|.|TRBJ2-2|TRBD1
CATDRDRGNAGELFF
TGTGCCACAGACCGGGACAGGGGGAACGCCGGGGAGCTGTTTTTT
>TRBV29-1|.|TRBJ1-1|TRBD1
CSSSARGTYTEAFF
TGCAGCTCCTCGGCCAGGGGGACGTACACTGAAGCTTTCTTT
>TRBV24-1|few|TRBJ2-3|.
CATSDKPGHKADTQYF
TGTGCCACCAGTGACAAGCCGGGACACAAAGCAGATACGCAGTATTTT
>TRBV4-2|.|TRBJ2-2|.
CASSQDRSNTGELFF
TGTGCCAGCAGCCAAGATCGTTCGAACACCGGGGAGCTGTTTTTT
>TRBV5-1|.|TRBJ2-3|TRBD2
CASSLAGLAGGSTDTQYF
TGCGCCAGCAGCTTGGCCGGACTAGCGGGAGGGAGCACAGATACGCAGTATTTT
>TRBV12-3/TRBV12-4|.|TRBJ1-1|.
CASSLLRGGVAFF
TGTGCCAGCAGTTTACTCCGGGGGGGGGTGGCTTTCTTT
>TRBV19|.|TRBJ2-5|.
CASSTDFATQYF
TGTGCCAGTAGTACCGACTTCGCGACCCAGTACTTC
>TRBV7-3|.|TRBJ2-2|TRBD1
CASSPSTGVNTGELFF
TGTGCCAGCAGCCCGTCGACAGGGGTCAACACCGGGGAGCTGTTTTTT
>TRBV11-2|.|TRBJ1-4|.
CASSLDGKEEKLFF
TGTGCCAGCAGCTTAGACGGGAAAGAAGAAAAACTGTTTTTT
>TRBV4-3|.|TRBJ2-1|TRBD2
CASSRVGGGIDNEQFF
TGCGCCAGCAGCCGCGTGGGCGGGGGGATAGACAATGAGCAGTTCTTC
>TRBV12-3/TRBV12-4|.|TRBJ2-1|.
CASSPGGYNEQFF
TGTGCCAGCAGTCCCGGGGGCTACAATGAGCAGTTCTTC
>TRBV6-5|.|TRBJ2-2|TRBD2
CASSSLTSGATGELFF
TGTGCCAGCAGTTCGCTGACTAGCGGGGCCACCGGGGAGCTGTTTTTT
>TRBV4-3|.|TRBJ1-2|.
CASSQEGFYGYTF
TGCGCCAGCAGCCAAGAGGGTTTCTATGGCTACACCTTC
>TRBV7-2|few|TRBJ1-1|TRBD1
CASSVQGASEAFF
TGTGCCAGCAGCGTACAGGGGGCATCTGAAGCTTTCTTT
>TRBV20-1|.|TRBJ2-3|TRBD2
CSASIAGGRARTQYF
TGCAGTGCTAGTATAGCGGGGGGGCGGGCGCGTACGCAGTATTTT
>TRBV5-4|.|TRBJ1-4|.
CASSLESGNEKLFF
TGTGCCAGCAGCTTGGAATCGGGAAATGAAAAACTGTTTTTT
>TRBV11-3|.|TRBJ1-1|.
CASSHSRASEAFF
TGTGCCAGCAGCCATAGCCGGGCTTCTGAAGCTTTCTTT
>TRBV10-2|once|TRBJ1-2|.
CASSDGGVGYTF
TGCGCCAGCAGTGACGGAGGGGTTGGCTACACCTTC
>TRBV5-8|.|TRBJ2-5|.
CASSARGRGQETQYF
TGTGCCAGCAGCGCCCGGGGAAGGGGGCAAGAGACCCAGTACTTC
>TRBV19|.|TRBJ2-1|.
CASSIDFEDNEQFF
TGTGCCAGTAGTATAGATTTTGAAGACAATGAGCAGTTCTTC
>TRBV6-1|.|TRBJ1-2|.
CATSEGPQHPGYTF
TGTGCCACCAGTGAAGGGCCTCAACATCCGGGCTACACCTTC
>TRBV5-1|.|TRBJ2-6|.
CASGTLFFHSGANVLTF
TGCGCCAGCGGGACCCTTTTTTTTCACTCTGGGGCCAACGTCCTGACTTTC
>TRBV7-4|.|TRBJ1-2|.
CASSLVAPGMNYGYTF
TGTGCCAGCAGCTTAGTAGCGCCGGGAATGAACTATGGCTACACCTTC
>TRBV24-1|.|TRBJ2-1|.
CATSDNSAVEQFF
TGTGCCACCAGTGACAACTCCGCTGTTGAGCAGTTCTTC
>TRBV10-1|.|TRBJ1-3|TRBD1
CASSAGQSGNTIYF
TGCGCCAGCAGTGCGGGACAGTCTGGAAACACCATATATTTT
>TRBV9|.|TRBJ1-1|.
CASSATGQLGTEAFF
TGTGCCAGCAGCGCCACAGGGCAGCTGGGCACTGAAGCTTTCTTT
>TRBV6-1|.|TRBJ2-7|.
CASSEMDQGYSNEQYF
TGTGCCAGCAGTGAGATGGATCAGGGGTATAGCAACGAGCAGTACTTC
>TRBV7-2|.|TRBJ1-2|.
CASSPTGQSFGYTF
TGTGCCAGCAGCCCCACAGGACAGTCGTTTGGCTACACCTTC
>TRBV11-2|.|TRBJ1-6|.
CASSLERVYNSPLHF
TGTGCCAGCAGCTTAGAGAGGGTTTATAATTCACCCCTCCACTTT
>TRBV14|.|TRBJ1-1|.
CASSQVKGYTEAFF
TGTGCCAGCAGCCAAGTGAAGGGGTATACTGAAGCTTTCTTT
>TRBV7-3|.|TRBJ2-7|.
CASSLTGSRNEQYF
TGTGCCAGCAGCTTAACCGGTTCTCGGAACGAGCAGTACTTC
>TRBV21-1|.|TRBJ2-3|.
CASSKARGPGMGSQYF
TGTGCCAGCAGCAAAGCGCGGGGGCCGGGGATGGGATCGCAGTATTTT
>TRBV25-1|.|TRBJ1-2|TRBD1
CASSDRGNGYTF
TGTGCCAGCAGTGACAGGGGGAATGGCTACACCTTC
>TRBV7-2|.|TRBJ2-3|TRBD2
CASSMWTSGPSTDTQYF
TGTGCCAGCAGCATGTGGACTAGCGGGCCCAGCACAGATACGCAGTATTTT
>TRBV29-1|.|TRBJ1-4|.
CSARGNNEKLFF
TGCAGCGCCCGGGGTAATAATGAAAAACTGTTTTTT
>TRBV4-3|few|TRBJ2-7|.
CASSPTGTSGEQYF
TGCGCCAGCAGCCCTACCGGGACCTCGGGCGAGCAGTACTTC
>TRBV4-3|.|TRBJ2-1|.
CASSQDSSSYNEQFF
TGCGCCAGCAGCCAAGATAGTAGCTCCTACAATGAGCAGTTCTTC
>TRBV7-6|.|TRBJ1-3|.
CASSRAAPTADFGNTIYF
TGTGCCAGCAGTCGGGCCGCTCCGACAGCCGATTTTGGAAACACCATATATTTT
>TRBV2|.|TRBJ1-5|.
CASRQGRDQPQHF
TGTGCCAGCAGACAGGGAAGGGATCAGCCCCAGCATTTT
>TRBV11-3|.|TRBJ2-7|.
CASSLGSRYEQYF
TGTGCCAGCAGCTTAGGATCTCGCTACGAGCAGTACTTC
>TRBV7-9|.|TRBJ1-2|.
CASSLVTAGGYTF
TGTGCCAGCAGCTTAGTGACGGCGGGAGGCTACACCTTC
>TRBV4-2|.|TRBJ2-5|.
CASSQDRWGSQYF
TGTGCCAGCAGCCAAGATCGATGGGGATCCCAGTACTTC
>TRBV2|.|TRBJ2-1|TRBD2
CASSVDGRALNEQFF
TGTGCCAGCAGTGTGGACGGGAGGGCCCTTAATGAGCAGTTCTTC
>TRBV18|.|TRBJ1-6|TRBD1
CASSPGQRSYNSPLHF
TGTGCCAGCTCACCGGGACAGAGGTCCTATAATTCACCCCTCCACTTT
>TRBV6-5|.|TRBJ1-4|TRBD1
CASSFRGGVANEKLFF
TGTGCCAGCAGTTTCAGAGGGGGCGTTGCTAATGAAAAACTGTTTTTT